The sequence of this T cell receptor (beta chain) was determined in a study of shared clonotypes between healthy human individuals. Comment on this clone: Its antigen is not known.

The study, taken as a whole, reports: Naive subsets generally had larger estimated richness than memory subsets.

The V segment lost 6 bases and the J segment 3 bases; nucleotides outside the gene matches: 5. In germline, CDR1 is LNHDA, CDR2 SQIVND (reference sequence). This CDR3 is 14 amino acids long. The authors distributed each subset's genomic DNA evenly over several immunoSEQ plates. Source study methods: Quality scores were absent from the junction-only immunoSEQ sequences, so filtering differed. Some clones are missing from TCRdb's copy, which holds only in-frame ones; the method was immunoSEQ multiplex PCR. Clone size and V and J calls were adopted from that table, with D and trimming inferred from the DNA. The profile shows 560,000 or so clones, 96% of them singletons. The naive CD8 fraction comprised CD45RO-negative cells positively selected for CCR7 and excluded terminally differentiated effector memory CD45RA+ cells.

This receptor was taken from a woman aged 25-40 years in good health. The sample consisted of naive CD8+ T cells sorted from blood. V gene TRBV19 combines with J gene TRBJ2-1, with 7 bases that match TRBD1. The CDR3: CASREGQSYNEQFF. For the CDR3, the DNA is TGTGCCAGTAGAGAGGGACAGAGCTACAATGAGCAGTTCTTC.